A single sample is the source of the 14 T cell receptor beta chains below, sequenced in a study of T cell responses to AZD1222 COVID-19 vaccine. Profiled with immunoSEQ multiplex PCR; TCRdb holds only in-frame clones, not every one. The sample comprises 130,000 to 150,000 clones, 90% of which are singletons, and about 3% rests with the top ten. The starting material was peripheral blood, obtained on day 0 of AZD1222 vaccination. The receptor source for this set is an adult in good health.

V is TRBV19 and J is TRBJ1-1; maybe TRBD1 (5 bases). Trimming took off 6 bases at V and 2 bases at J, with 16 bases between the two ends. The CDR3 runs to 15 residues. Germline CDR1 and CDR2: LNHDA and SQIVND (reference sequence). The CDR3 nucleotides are TGTGCCAGTAGCCCAATAGAGGGGCTCAACACTGAAGCTTTCTTT. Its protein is CASSPIEGLNTEAFF.

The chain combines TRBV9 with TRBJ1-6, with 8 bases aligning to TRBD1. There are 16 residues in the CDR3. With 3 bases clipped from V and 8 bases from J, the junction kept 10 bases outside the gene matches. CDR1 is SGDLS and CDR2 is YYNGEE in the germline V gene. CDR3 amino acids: CASSAGETGVHSPLHF. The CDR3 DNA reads TGTGCCAGCAGCGCCGGGGAGACAGGGGTTCATTCACCCCTCCACTTT.

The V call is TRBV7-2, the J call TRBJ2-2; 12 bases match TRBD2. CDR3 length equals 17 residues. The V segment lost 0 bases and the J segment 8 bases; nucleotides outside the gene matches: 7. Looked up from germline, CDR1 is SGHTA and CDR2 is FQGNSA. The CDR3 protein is CASSLARGLAGRGELFF. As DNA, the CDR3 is TGTGCCAGCAGCTTAGCGCGAGGACTAGCGGGGCGGGGGGAGCTGTTTTTT.

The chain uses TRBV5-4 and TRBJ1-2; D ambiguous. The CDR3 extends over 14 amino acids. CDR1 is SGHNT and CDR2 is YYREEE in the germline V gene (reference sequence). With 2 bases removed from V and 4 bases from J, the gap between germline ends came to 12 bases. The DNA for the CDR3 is TGTGCCAGCAGCTTACTCCTACGGAGCTATGGCTACACCTTC. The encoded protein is CASSLLLRSYGYTF.

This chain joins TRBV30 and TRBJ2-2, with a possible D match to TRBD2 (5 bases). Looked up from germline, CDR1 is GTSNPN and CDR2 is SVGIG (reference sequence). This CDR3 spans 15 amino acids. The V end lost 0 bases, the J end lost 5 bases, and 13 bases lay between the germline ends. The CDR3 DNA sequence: TGTGCCTGGAGTGTATTTGTATCGGGAACCGGGGAGCTGTTTTTT. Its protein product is CAWSVFVSGTGELFF.

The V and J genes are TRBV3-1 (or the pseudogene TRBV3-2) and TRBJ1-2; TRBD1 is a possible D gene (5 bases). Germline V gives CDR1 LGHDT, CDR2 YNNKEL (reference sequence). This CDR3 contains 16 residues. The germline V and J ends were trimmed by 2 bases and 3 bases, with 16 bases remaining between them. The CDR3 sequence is CASSQSGPRGDYGYTF. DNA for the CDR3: TGTGCCAGCAGCCAATCGGGGCCGAGGGGAGACTATGGCTACACCTTC.

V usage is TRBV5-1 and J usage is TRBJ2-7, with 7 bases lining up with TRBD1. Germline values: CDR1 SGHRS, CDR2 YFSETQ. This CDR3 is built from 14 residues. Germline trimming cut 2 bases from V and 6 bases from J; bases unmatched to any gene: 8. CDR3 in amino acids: CASSFRQGGREQYF. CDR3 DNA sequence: TGCGCCAGCAGCTTCAGACAGGGTGGGCGCGAGCAGTACTTC.

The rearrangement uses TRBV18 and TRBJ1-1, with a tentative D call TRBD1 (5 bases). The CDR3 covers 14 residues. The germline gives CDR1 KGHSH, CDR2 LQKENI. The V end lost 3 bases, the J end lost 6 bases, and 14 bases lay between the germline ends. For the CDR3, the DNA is TGTGCCAGCTCACCGGGGGGGGGTACGGCTGAAGCTTTCTTT. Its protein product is CASSPGGGTAEAFF.

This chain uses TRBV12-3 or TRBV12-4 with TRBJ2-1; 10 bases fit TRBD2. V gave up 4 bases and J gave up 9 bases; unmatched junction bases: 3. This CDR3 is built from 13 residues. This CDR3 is CASSSPSGGEQFF. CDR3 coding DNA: TGTGCCAGCAGTTCGCCTAGCGGGGGTGAGCAGTTCTTC.

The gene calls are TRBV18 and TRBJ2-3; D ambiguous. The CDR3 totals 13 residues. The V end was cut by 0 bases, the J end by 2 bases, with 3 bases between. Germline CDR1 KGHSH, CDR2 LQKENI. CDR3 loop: CASSPPFTDTQYF. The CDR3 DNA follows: TGTGCCAGCTCACCACCCTTCACAGATACGCAGTATTTT. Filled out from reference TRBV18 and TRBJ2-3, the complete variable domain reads NAGVMQNPRHLVRRRGQEARLRCSPMKGHSHVYWYRQLPEEGLKFMVYLQKENIIDESGMPKERFSAEFPKEGPSILRIQQVVRGDSAAYFCASSPPFTDTQYFGPGTRLTVL.

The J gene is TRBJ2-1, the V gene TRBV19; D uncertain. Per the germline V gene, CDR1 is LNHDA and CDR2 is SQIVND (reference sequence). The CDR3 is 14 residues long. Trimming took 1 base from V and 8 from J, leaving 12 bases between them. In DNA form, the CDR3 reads TGTGCCAGTAGTATAGGAGGCAGGATCGATGAGCAGTTCTTC. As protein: CASSIGGRIDEQFF.

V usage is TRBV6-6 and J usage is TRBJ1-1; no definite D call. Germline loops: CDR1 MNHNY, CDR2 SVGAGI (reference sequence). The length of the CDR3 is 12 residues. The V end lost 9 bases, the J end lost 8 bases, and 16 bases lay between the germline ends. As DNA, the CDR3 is TGTGCCAGTAAGGACGCCGGAAGAGAAGCTTTCTTT. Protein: CASKDAGREAFF.

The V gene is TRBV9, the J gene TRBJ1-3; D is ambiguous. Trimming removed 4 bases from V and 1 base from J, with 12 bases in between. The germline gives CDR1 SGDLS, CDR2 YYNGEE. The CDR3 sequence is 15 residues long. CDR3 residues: CASSSRLDSGNTIYF. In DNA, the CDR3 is TGTGCCAGCAGCTCCCGACTTGATTCTGGAAACACCATATATTTT.

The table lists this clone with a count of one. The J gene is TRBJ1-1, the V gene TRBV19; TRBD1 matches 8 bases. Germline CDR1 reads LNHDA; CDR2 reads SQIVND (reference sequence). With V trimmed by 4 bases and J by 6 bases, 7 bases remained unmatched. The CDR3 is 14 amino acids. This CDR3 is CASSRGQEVPEAFF. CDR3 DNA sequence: TGTGCCAGTAGTAGGGGACAGGAGGTGCCTGAAGCTTTCTTT.